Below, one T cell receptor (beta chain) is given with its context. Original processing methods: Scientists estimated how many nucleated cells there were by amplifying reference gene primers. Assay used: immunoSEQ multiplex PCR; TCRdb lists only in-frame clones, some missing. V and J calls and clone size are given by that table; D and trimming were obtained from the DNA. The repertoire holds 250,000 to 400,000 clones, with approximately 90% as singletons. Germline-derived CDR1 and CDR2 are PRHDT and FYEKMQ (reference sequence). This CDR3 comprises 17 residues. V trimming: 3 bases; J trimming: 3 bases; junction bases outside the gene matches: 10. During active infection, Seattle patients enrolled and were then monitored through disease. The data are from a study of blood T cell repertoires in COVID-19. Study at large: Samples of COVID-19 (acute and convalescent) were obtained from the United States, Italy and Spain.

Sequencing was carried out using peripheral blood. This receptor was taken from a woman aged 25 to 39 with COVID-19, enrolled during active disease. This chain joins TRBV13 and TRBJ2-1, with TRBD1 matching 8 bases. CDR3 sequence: CASSFSLRTGYYNEQFF. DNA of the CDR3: TGTGCCAGCAGCTTTAGTCTCCGGACAGGGTACTACAATGAGCAGTTCTTC.